These T cell receptor beta chains were read from a single sample in a study of T cells after yellow fever vaccination. TCRdb passed the 5' RACE reads through MiXCR, listing each CDR3 protein once. The sample yields 400,000 to 650,000 distinct CDR3 sequences, just over 20% seen once. Sequenced material: PBMCs, taken less than 25 days after the first yellow fever vaccination. Receptors originate from a man between 18 and 35 years old who received the YFV17D yellow fever vaccine. The CDR3 runs from the conserved cysteine through the conserved F or W. Fields, in order: clone size, J gene, V gene, D gene, CDR3 length, CDR3 protein, CDR3 DNA. The D gene is left open where the match is weak. Only some rows state a clone size, as once, few, many or a class for expanded clones.

.	TRBJ2-5	TRBV12-3/TRBV12-4	.	14	CASSLALPGDTQYF	TGTGCCAGCAGCTTAGCCCTCCCCGGGGACACCCAGTACTTC
.	TRBJ2-1	TRBV11-1	.	15	CASSPQGFSYNEQFF	TGTGCCAGCAGCCCGCAGGGGTTCTCCTACAATGAGCAGTTCTTC
.	TRBJ1-1	TRBV7-2	.	15	CASSLMPQSRAEAFF	TGTGCCAGCAGCTTAATGCCCCAGAGTCGTGCTGAAGCTTTCTTT
.	TRBJ1-2	TRBV6-5	TRBD1	13	CASSYDRAYGYTF	TGTGCCAGCAGTTACGACAGGGCCTATGGCTACACCTTC
few	TRBJ1-6	TRBV12-3/TRBV12-4	.	14	CASNGPGINSPLHF	TGTGCCAGCAACGGACCCGGGATAAATTCACCCCTCCACTTT
.	TRBJ1-1	TRBV19	.	15	CASSRWGTRGTEAFF	TGTGCCAGTAGTAGGTGGGGTACGCGGGGCACTGAAGCTTTCTTT
few	TRBJ2-4	TRBV7-2	.	17	CASSLYASKGFKNIQYF	TGTGCCAGCAGCCTCTACGCCAGTAAGGGGTTCAAAAACATTCAGTACTTC
.	TRBJ2-5	TRBV7-2	TRBD2	14	CASSLIRGGKTQYF	TGTGCCAGCAGCTTAATTCGGGGGGGGAAGACCCAGTACTTC
.	TRBJ2-5	TRBV10-3	.	13	CAIGDEYQETQYF	TGTGCCATCGGAGACGAGTACCAAGAGACCCAGTACTTC
.	TRBJ1-1	TRBV5-4	.	13	CASSLEAATEAFF	TGTGCCAGCAGCTTGGAGGCAGCCACTGAAGCTTTCTTT
.	TRBJ1-1	TRBV6-1	.	13	CASTLTAGAEAFF	TGTGCCAGCACCCTGACAGCGGGGGCTGAAGCTTTCTTT
few	TRBJ2-1	TRBV2	TRBD2	17	CASSESGLAGAYNEQFF	TGTGCCAGCAGTGAAAGTGGACTAGCGGGGGCCTACAATGAGCAGTTCTTC
.	TRBJ1-1	TRBV18	.	13	CASSPPFGAEAFF	TGTGCCAGCTCTCCCCCCTTCGGCGCTGAAGCTTTCTTT
few	TRBJ2-1	TRBV4-2	TRBD2	15	CASSQGLADYNEQFF	TGTGCCAGCAGCCAAGGACTAGCGGACTACAATGAGCAGTTCTTC
.	TRBJ2-1	TRBV6-2/TRBV6-3	.	13	CASRSTNYNEQFF	TGTGCCAGCAGATCTACTAACTACAATGAGCAGTTCTTC
many	TRBJ2-1	TRBV5-1	.	15	CASSQNAGHNNEQFF	TGCGCCAGCAGCCAAAACGCGGGGCATAACAATGAGCAGTTCTTC
few	TRBJ1-5	TRBV20-1	.	14	CSARSEQAVQPQHF	TGCAGTGCTAGGAGCGAACAGGCTGTTCAGCCCCAGCATTTT
.	TRBJ1-2	TRBV18	TRBD1	15	CASSPTGAYSYGYTF	TGTGCCAGCTCACCGACAGGGGCCTATAGCTATGGCTACACCTTC
.	TRBJ2-1	TRBV29-1	TRBD1	12	CSVRTGLDEQFF	TGCAGCGTTCGGACAGGGCTCGATGAGCAGTTCTTC
.	TRBJ2-3	TRBV20-1	.	13	CSAGEGGPDTQYF	TGCAGTGCTGGAGAGGGAGGCCCCGATACGCAGTATTTT
few	TRBJ2-6	TRBV28	.	15	CASSSPVSGANVLTF	TGTGCCAGCAGTTCCCCCGTGTCTGGGGCCAACGTCCTGACTTTC
few	TRBJ2-3	TRBV9	TRBD2	18	CASSVGASGGPSTDTQYF	TGTGCCAGCAGCGTAGGGGCTAGCGGGGGACCTAGCACAGATACGCAGTATTTT
few	TRBJ2-3	TRBV9	.	12	CASSAALNTQYF	TGTGCCAGCAGCGCGGCTCTTAATACGCAGTATTTT
few	TRBJ2-3	TRBV28	.	11	CASLGADTQYF	TGTGCCAGCTTGGGGGCAGATACGCAGTATTTT
few	TRBJ2-5	TRBV5-1	.	12	CASRGDWETQYF	TGCGCCAGCCGAGGGGACTGGGAGACCCAGTACTTC
few	TRBJ1-2	TRBV4-1	.	12	CASSQLGDGYTF	TGCGCCAGCAGCCAACTCGGGGACGGCTACACCTTC
.	TRBJ1-1	TRBV4-3	TRBD1	17	CASSPALTGLPGAEAFF	TGCGCCAGCAGCCCGGCGCTGACAGGGCTCCCTGGCGCTGAAGCTTTCTTT
.	TRBJ1-2	TRBV4-3	.	17	CASSQVLLTDTNYGYTF	TGCGCCAGCAGCCAAGTGCTGCTGACAGATACTAACTATGGCTACACCTTC
few	TRBJ1-3	TRBV20-1	.	14	CSAPPPGAGNTIYF	TGCAGTGCTCCTCCCCCGGGGGCTGGAAACACCATATATTTT
few	TRBJ2-2	TRBV5-1	TRBD1	16	CASSEHDRGETGELFF	TGCGCCAGCAGCGAACATGACAGGGGAGAAACCGGGGAGCTGTTTTTT
.	TRBJ1-1	TRBV4-3	TRBD1	14	CASSQAGTGGEAFF	TGCGCCAGCAGCCAAGCCGGGACAGGGGGTGAAGCTTTCTTT
.	TRBJ1-3	TRBV3-1	.	14	CASSQEAPGNTIYF	TGTGCCAGCAGCCAAGAGGCGCCTGGAAACACCATATATTTT
many	TRBJ1-2	TRBV5-1	.	15	CASSLDPGIDYGYTF	TGCGCCAGCAGCTTGGACCCAGGGATCGACTATGGCTACACCTTC
.	TRBJ2-3	TRBV5-6	TRBD2	19	CASSPLGSFSGGHQDTQYF	TGTGCCAGCAGCCCCCTTGGGAGTTTCAGCGGGGGGCATCAAGATACGCAGTATTTT
.	TRBJ2-3	TRBV20-1	.	10	CSASPDTQYF	TGCAGTGCTAGTCCAGATACGCAGTATTTT
.	TRBJ2-1	TRBV6-1	TRBD2	16	CASSRGLAGVYNEQFF	TGTGCCAGCAGCCGGGGACTAGCGGGGGTCTACAATGAGCAGTTCTTC
many	TRBJ2-5	TRBV6-2/TRBV6-3	.	12	CASSAGEETQYF	TGTGCCAGCAGTGCGGGTGAAGAGACCCAGTACTTC
.	TRBJ2-2	TRBV18	.	16	CASSPRKGVNTGELFF	TGTGCCAGCTCACCACGGAAAGGTGTGAACACCGGGGAGCTGTTTTTT
.	TRBJ2-1	TRBV20-1	TRBD1	14	CSARGTGGVNEQFF	TGCAGTGCTAGGGGGACAGGGGGCGTAAATGAGCAGTTCTTC
.	TRBJ2-3	TRBV14	TRBD2	14	CASSKSGAADTQYF	TGTGCCAGCAGCAAAAGCGGGGCCGCAGATACGCAGTATTTT
.	TRBJ1-1	TRBV2	.	14	CASVTRDRGAEAFF	TGTGCCAGCGTCACTCGAGATAGGGGTGCTGAAGCTTTCTTT
.	TRBJ2-1	TRBV6-4	TRBD1	15	CASSTGTGIENEQFF	TGTGCCAGCAGTACCGGGACAGGGATAGAAAATGAGCAGTTCTTC
.	TRBJ2-7	TRBV20-1	.	13	CSASLEVPYEQYF	TGCAGTGCTAGCCTAGAGGTCCCCTACGAGCAGTACTTC
.	TRBJ2-1	TRBV5-1	.	17	CARSLGSSGPGSDEQFF	TGCGCCCGCAGCTTGGGTTCCTCCGGCCCGGGGAGCGATGAGCAGTTCTTC
few	TRBJ2-5	TRBV29-1	TRBD2	14	CSVEGGSGGPTQYF	TGCAGCGTTGAAGGGGGTAGCGGGGGGCCGACCCAGTACTTC
once	TRBJ2-5	TRBV4-1	.	17	CASSKSAPGLSQETQYF	TGCGCCAGCAGCAAGAGTGCTCCGGGACTGTCACAAGAGACCCAGTACTTC
.	TRBJ1-2	TRBV4-3	.	19	CASSQDLKEYEPFNYGYTF	TGCGCCAGCAGCCAAGATCTAAAGGAATACGAGCCCTTTAACTATGGCTACACCTTC
.	TRBJ2-2	TRBV6-5	.	14	CASSYGANTGELFF	TGTGCCAGCAGTTACGGGGCGAACACCGGGGAGCTGTTTTTT
few	TRBJ2-1	TRBV10-3	.	17	CAISESAPQRVYNEQFF	TGTGCCATCAGTGAGTCTGCGCCCCAGAGAGTTTACAATGAGCAGTTCTTC
.	TRBJ2-3	TRBV4-3	.	18	CASSQDSGRGNVLDTQYF	TGCGCCAGCAGCCAAGATAGTGGCAGGGGTAACGTGTTGGATACGCAGTATTTT
.	TRBJ1-3	TRBV4-1	TRBD1	16	CASSQYRGNSGNTIYF	TGCGCCAGCAGCCAGTACAGGGGCAACTCTGGAAACACCATATATTTT
.	TRBJ2-5	TRBV5-1	TRBD2	15	CASSLEGLAMGTQYF	TGCGCCAGCAGCTTGGAGGGACTAGCGATGGGGACCCAGTACTTC